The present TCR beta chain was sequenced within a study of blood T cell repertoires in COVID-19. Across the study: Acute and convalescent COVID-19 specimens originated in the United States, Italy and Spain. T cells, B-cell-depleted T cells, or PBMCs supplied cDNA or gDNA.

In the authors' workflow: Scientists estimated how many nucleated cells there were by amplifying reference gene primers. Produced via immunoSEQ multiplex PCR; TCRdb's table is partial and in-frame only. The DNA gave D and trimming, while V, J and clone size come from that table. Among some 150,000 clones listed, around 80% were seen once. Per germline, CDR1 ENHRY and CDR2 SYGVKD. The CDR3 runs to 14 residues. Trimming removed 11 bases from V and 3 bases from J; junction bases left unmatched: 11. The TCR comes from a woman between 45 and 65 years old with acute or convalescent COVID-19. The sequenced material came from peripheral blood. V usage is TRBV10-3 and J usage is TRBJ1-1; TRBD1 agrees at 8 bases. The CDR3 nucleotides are TGTGCCTCGACAGGGGATCCAATGGACACTGAAGCTTTCTTT. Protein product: CASTGDPMDTEAFF.